Following are 9 T cell receptor beta chains from one sample sequenced in a study of blood T cell repertoires in COVID-19. Assay: immunoSEQ multiplex PCR; the TCRdb copy retains only in-frame clones and omits some. The sample lists a few hundred thousand clones; about 90% were seen once. Input material: PBMCs or T cells enriched from blood (not recorded which). The receptors were gathered from a woman aged 25 to 39 who had recovered from COVID-19.

The J gene is TRBJ1-2, the V gene TRBV6-1; D possibly corresponds to TRBD1 (5 bases). V dropped 2 bases and J dropped 8 bases, with 15 bases sitting between them. This CDR3 contains 14 residues. Per germline, CDR1 MNHNS and CDR2 SASEGT. The CDR3 here is CASSELTAKWGYTF. CDR3 bases: TGTGCCAGCAGTGAATTGACAGCCAAATGGGGCTACACCTTC.

The chain employs TRBV14 and TRBJ2-7, with 7 bases aligning to TRBD1. V lost 0 bases, J lost 5 bases, and 16 bases stayed unmatched. Germline V gene sequence: CDR1 SGHDN, CDR2 FVKESK. The length of the CDR3 is 18 residues. The CDR3 is CASSQEIRRAGGDHEQYF. The DNA of the CDR3 is TGTGCCAGCAGCCAAGAGATTAGGCGGGCAGGGGGAGACCACGAGCAGTACTTC.

This chain uses TRBV19 with TRBJ1-5; 7 nucleotides align to TRBD1. The germline gives CDR1 LNHDA, CDR2 SQIVND (reference sequence). This CDR3 is 18 amino acids long. V shed 3 bases, J shed 6 bases, and the junction held 17 bases outside the gene matches. The CDR3 DNA reads as TGTGCCAGTAGTATGGGCCGATTCGCAGGGGGTCTTGTTCAGCCCCAGCATTTT. It codes for CASSMGRFAGGLVQPQHF.

V is TRBV23-1 and J is TRBJ1-3; unclear D gene. TRBV23-1 is labeled an ORF, and its function is uncertain. V lost 0 bases to trimming and J lost 0 bases, with 9 bases between them. CDR3 length: 16 residues. CDR3 in amino acids: CASSQSAGRSGNTIYF. The CDR3 bases are TGCGCCAGCAGTCAATCAGCAGGCCGCTCTGGAAACACCATATATTTT.

J is TRBJ2-5 and V is TRBV7-6; 9 bases are a match to TRBD1. The CDR3 length is 16 residues. The germline V gene has CDR1 SGHVS and CDR2 FNYEAQ. With 5 bases clipped from V and 4 bases from J, the junction kept 11 bases outside the gene matches. DNA of the CDR3: TGTGCCAGCAGCCGAACCCGGGACAGGGCGGGAGAGACCCAGTACTTC. Its protein is CASSRTRDRAGETQYF.

This sequence joins TRBV19 and TRBJ2-2; 9 bases are shared with TRBD1. J lost 4 bases, V lost 4 bases, and 1 base had no gene match. The CDR3 has 14 amino acids. From germline, CDR1 is LNHDA and CDR2 SQIVND (reference sequence). CDR3 coding DNA: TGTGCCAGTAGTACGGGACAGGGCACCGGGGAGCTGTTTTTT. As protein: CASSTGQGTGELFF.

The rearrangement joins TRBV19 to TRBJ1-3, with TRBD1 matching over 7 bases. Trimming removed 6 bases from V and 0 bases from J; junction bases left unmatched: 8. The CDR3 spans 16 residues. The germline CDR1 and CDR2 sequences are LNHDA and SQIVND (reference sequence). CDR3 bases: TGTGCCAGTAGCCACAGGGGACGAAGCTCTGGAAACACCATATATTTT. Its translation is CASSHRGRSSGNTIYF.

The V and J genes are TRBV18 and TRBJ1-3; possible D gene TRBD1, 5 bases. CDR3 size: 17 residues. Trimming took 3 bases from V and 1 from J, leaving 16 bases between them. The germline V gene encodes CDR1 KGHSH and CDR2 LQKENI. CDR3 DNA: TGTGCCAGCTCACCGACAGTTGGCGGCGGATCTGGAAACACCATATATTTT. Translating it yields CASSPTVGGGSGNTIYF.

The rearrangement joins TRBV29-1 to TRBJ1-6, with D maybe TRBD1 (5 bases). CDR3 length: 12 amino acids. Germline loops: CDR1 SQVTM, CDR2 ANQGSEA. This CDR3 reads CSWQGVGSPLHF. CDR3 DNA: TGCAGTTGGCAGGGTGTAGGTTCACCCCTCCACTTT. The full variable domain, in which reference TRBV29-1 and TRBJ1-6 provide the parts outside the CDR3, is SAVISQKPSRDICQRGTSLTIQCQVDSQVTMMFWYRQQPGQSLTLIATANQGSEATYESGFVIDKFPISRPNLTFSTLTVSNMSPEDSSIYLCSWQGVGSPLHFGNGTRLTVT.